This T cell receptor beta chain was recorded in a study of radiotherapy plus CTLA-4 blockade in lung cancer. Findings and limits, study-wide: Blood-borne expansion of tumor-derived TCR clones followed radiotherapy plus ipilimumab.

The CDR3 is 16 residues long. V lost 1 base to trimming and J lost 2 bases; unmatched junction nucleotides: 5. Germline-derived CDR1 and CDR2 are MNHNS and SASEGT. Libraries were prepared by immunoSEQ multiplex PCR; TCRdb keeps only in-frame clonotypes and omits some of them. The sample holds around 30,000 clones, roughly 70% seen once. This clone has only one observation. The antigen remains unidentified. This specimen was peripheral blood, taken from a patient treated with radiotherapy plus ipilimumab. This clonotype originated in a human donor with non-small cell lung cancer who had stable disease on radiotherapy plus ipilimumab. This chain uses TRBV6-1 with TRBJ2-5; 9 bases line up with TRBD2. CDR3 sequence: CASSEGFSGGQETQYF. CDR3 bases: TGTGCCAGCAGTGAAGGGTTTAGCGGGGGACAAGAGACCCAGTACTTC.